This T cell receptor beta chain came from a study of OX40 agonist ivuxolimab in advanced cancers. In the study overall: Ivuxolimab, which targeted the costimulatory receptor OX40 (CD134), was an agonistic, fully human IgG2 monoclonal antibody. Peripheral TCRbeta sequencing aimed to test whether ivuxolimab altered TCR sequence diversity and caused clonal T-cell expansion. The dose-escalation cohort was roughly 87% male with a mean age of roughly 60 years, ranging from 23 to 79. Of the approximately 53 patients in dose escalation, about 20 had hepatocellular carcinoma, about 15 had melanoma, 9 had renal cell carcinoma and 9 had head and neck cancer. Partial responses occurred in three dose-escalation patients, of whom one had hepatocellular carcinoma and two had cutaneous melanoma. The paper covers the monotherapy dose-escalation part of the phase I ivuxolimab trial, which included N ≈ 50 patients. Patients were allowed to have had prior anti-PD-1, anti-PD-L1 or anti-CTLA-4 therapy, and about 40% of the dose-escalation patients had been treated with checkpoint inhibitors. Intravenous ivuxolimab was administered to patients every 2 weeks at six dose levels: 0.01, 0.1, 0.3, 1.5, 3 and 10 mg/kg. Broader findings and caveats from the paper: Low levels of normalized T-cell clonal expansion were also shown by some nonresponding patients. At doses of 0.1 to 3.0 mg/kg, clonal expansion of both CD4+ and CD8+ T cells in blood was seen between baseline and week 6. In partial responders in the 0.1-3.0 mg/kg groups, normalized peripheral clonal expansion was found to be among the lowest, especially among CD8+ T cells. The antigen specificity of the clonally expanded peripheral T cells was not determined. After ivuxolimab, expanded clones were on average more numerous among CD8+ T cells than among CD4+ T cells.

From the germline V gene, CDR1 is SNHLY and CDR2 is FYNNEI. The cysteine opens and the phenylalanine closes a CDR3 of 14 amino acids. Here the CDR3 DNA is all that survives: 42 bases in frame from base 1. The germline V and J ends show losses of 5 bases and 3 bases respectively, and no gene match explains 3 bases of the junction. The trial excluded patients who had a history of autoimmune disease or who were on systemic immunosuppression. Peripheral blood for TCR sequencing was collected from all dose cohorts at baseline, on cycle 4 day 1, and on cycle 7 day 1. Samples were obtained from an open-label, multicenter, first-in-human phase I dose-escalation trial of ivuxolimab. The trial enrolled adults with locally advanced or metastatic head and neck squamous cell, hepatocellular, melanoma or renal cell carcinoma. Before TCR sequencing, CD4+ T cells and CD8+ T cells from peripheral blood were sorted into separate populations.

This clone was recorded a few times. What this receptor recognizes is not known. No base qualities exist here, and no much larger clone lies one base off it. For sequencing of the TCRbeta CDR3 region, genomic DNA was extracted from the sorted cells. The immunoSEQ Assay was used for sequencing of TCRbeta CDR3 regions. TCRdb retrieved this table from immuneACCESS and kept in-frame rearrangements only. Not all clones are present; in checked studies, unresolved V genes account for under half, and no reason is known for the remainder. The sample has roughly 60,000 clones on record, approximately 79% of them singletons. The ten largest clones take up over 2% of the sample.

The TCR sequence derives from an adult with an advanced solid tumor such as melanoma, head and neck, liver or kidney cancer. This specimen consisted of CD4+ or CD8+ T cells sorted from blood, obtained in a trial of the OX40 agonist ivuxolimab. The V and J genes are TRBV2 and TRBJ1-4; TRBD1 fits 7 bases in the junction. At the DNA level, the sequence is TGTGCCAGCAGTCGACAGGGTCCTAATGAAAAACTGTTTTTT. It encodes CASSRQGPNEKLFF.